This T cell receptor beta chain appears in the sequencing data of a study of OX40 agonist ivuxolimab in advanced cancers. The junction had 3 bases not matched to a gene; V was cut back by 5 bases and J by 0 bases. Germline V gives CDR1 MDHEN, CDR2 SYDVKM. The CDR3 contains 14 residues. The method was immunoSEQ multiplex PCR; TCRdb's version includes in-frame clones alone and lacks a portion of them. The table records around 68,000 clones, just over 85% of them present only once. The chain combines TRBV28 with TRBJ1-2, with 7 bases identical to TRBD1. This receptor was identified in an adult with an advanced solid tumor such as melanoma, head and neck, liver or kidney cancer. Sequenced here: CD4+ or CD8+ T cells sorted from blood, sampled in a trial of the OX40 agonist ivuxolimab. Here the CDR3 reads CASSPGQANYGYTF. CDR3 bases: TGTGCCAGCAGTCCCGGACAGGCTAACTATGGCTACACCTTC.